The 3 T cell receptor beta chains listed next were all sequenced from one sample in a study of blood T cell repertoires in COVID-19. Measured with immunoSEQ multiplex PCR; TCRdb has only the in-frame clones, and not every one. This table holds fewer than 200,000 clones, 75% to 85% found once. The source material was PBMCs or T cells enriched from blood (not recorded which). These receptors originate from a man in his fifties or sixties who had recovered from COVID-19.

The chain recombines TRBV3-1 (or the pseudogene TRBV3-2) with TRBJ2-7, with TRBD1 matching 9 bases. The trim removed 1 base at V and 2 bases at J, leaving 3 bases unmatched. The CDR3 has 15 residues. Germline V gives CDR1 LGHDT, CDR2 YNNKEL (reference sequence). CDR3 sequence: CASSQVTGGPYEQYF. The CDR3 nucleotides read TGTGCCAGCAGCCAAGTAACAGGGGGCCCCTACGAGCAGTACTTC.

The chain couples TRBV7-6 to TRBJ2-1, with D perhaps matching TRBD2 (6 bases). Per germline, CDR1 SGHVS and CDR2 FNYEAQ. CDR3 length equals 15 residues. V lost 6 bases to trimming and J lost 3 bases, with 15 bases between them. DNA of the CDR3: TGTGCCAGCAGTCCCTCGGGGGTTGGCTACAATGAGCAGTTCTTC. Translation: CASSPSGVGYNEQFF.

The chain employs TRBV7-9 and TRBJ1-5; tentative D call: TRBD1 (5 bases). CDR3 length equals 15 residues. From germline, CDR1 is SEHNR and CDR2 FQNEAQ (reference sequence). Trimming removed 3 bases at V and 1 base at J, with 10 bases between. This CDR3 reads CASSFSGGSNQPQHF. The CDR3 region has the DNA TGTGCCAGCAGCTTCTCGGGGGGGAGCAATCAGCCCCAGCATTTT.